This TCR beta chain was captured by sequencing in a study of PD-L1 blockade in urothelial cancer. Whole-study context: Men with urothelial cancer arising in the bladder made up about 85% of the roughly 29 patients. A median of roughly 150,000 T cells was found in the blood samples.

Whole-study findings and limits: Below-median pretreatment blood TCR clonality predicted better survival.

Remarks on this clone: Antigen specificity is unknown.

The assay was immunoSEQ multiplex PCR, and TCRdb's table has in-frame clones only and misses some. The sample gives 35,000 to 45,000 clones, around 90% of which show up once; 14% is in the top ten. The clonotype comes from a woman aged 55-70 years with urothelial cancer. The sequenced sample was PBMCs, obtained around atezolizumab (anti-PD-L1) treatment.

CDR3 nucleotide sequence: TGTGCCAGCAGCTTGGCGGCGGGAGCCACCGGGGAGCTGTTTTTT. Protein sequence: CASSLAAGATGELFF. The chain joins TRBV7-9 to TRBJ2-2; the match to TRBD2 covers 7 bases. Germline CDR1 SEHNR, CDR2 FQNEAQ (reference sequence). The J segment lost 4 bases and the V segment lost 3 bases, leaving 5 bases of the junction unmatched. This CDR3 region has 15 residues.